The present T cell receptor beta chain was sequenced within a study of CD8 T cells in ankylosing spondylitis. Points from the study as a whole: A subset of motif variants has previously been described in the synovial fluid and blood of reactive arthritis. In peripheral blood, disease-linked CD8+ clones occurred at relatively low frequencies. Roughly eight highly homologous variants formed a TCR beta motif that appeared characteristic of ankylosing spondylitis blood. From matched ankylosing spondylitis synovial fluid, disease-linked clones were reportedly recovered at significantly enriched levels.

This clonotype was found many times. Its specificity is unknown. TCRdb passed the 5' RACE reads through MiXCR, listing each CDR3 protein once. The sample carries 500,000 or so distinct CDR3 sequences, 5.3% recorded once. The CDR3 covers 13 residues. V gave up 6 bases and J gave up 1 base, with 9 bases separating them. The sequenced material came from blood, either unsorted or a sorted T cell fraction (not recorded which). This receptor was identified in a male donor with ankylosing spondylitis. The gene calls are TRBV12-3 or TRBV12-4 and TRBJ1-1; D is ambiguous. The CDR3 DNA reads TGTGCCAGCAGCCGCGCCTCGAACACTGAAGCTTTCTTT. Translating gives CASSRASNTEAFF.